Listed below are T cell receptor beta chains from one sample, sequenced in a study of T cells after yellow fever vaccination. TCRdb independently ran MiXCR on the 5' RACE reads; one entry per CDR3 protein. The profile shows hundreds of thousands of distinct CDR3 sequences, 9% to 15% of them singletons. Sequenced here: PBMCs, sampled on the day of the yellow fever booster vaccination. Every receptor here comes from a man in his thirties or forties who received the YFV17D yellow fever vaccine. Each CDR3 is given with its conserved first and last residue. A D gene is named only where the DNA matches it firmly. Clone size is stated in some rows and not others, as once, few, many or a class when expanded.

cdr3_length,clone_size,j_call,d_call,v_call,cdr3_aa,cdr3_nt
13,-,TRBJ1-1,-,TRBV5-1,CASSLEGATEAFF,TGCGCCAGCAGCTTGGAAGGTGCGACTGAAGCTTTCTTT
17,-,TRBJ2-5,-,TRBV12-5,CASGLAFVGISQETQYF,TGTGCTAGTGGTTTGGCTTTTGTCGGGATCTCCCAAGAGACCCAGTACTTC
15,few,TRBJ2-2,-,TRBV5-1,CASSGGRANTGELFF,TGCGCCAGCAGTGGTGGCAGGGCGAACACCGGGGAGCTGTTTTTT
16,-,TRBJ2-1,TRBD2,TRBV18,CASSPPGTSGQNEQFF,TGTGCCAGCTCACCGCCCGGGACTAGCGGCCAGAATGAGCAGTTCTTC
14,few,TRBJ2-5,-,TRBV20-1,CSARDASGTETQYF,TGCAGTGCTAGAGACGCCTCAGGGACGGAGACCCAGTACTTC
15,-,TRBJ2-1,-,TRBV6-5,CASSYSLDYDNEQFF,TGTGCCAGCAGTTACTCTTTGGACTACGACAATGAGCAGTTCTTC
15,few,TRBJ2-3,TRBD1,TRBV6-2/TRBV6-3,CASSYRDRGLDTQYF,TGTGCCAGCAGTTACCGGGACAGGGGTTTGGATACGCAGTATTTT
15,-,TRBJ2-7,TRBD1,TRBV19,CASSSPGQRAYEQYF,TGTGCCAGTAGTAGCCCGGGACAGAGAGCCTACGAGCAGTACTTC
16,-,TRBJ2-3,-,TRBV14,CASSQGYGRRTDTQYF,TGTGCCAGCAGCCAAGGATATGGGAGGCGGACAGATACGCAGTATTTT
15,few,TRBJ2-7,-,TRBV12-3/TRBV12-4,CASSSAERATYEQYF,TGTGCCAGCAGTTCCGCTGAGCGGGCAACCTACGAGCAGTACTTC
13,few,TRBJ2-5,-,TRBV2,CASSDSAIETQYF,TGTGCCAGCAGTGACAGCGCGATTGAGACCCAGTACTTC
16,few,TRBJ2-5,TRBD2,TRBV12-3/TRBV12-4,CASSFRTSGRLETQYF,TGTGCCAGCAGTTTCAGGACTAGCGGGAGGTTGGAGACCCAGTACTTC
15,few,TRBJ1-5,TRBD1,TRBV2,CASSESGQGNQPQHF,TGTGCCAGCAGTGAATCGGGACAGGGAAATCAGCCCCAGCATTTT
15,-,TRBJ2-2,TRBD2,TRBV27,CASSQGLAGAGELFF,TGTGCCAGCAGTCAGGGACTAGCGGGAGCCGGGGAGCTGTTTTTT
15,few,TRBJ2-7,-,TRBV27,CASSLIRQGAYEQYF,TGTGCCAGCAGTTTAATCCGCCAGGGCGCCTACGAGCAGTACTTC
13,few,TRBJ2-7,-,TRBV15,CATSRGTGYEQYF,TGTGCCACCAGCCGTGGAACCGGGTACGAGCAGTACTTC
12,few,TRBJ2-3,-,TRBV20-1,CSARDWSDTQYF,TGCAGTGCTAGAGATTGGTCAGATACGCAGTATTTT
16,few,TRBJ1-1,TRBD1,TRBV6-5,CASSYPRTGGNTEAFF,TGTGCCAGCAGTTACCCCCGGACAGGGGGGAACACTGAAGCTTTCTTT
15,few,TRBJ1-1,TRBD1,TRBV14,CASSQDRGTGGEAFF,TGTGCCAGCAGCCAAGACCGCGGGACAGGGGGCGAAGCTTTCTTT
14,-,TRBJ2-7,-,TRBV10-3,CAILKQGGGFEQYF,TGTGCCATCCTGAAACAGGGCGGGGGCTTCGAGCAGTACTTC
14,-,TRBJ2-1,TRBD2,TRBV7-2,CASGPTSGESGQFF,TGTGCCAGCGGCCCGACTAGCGGAGAAAGCGGGCAGTTCTTC
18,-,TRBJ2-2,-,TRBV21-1,CASSKSPGLAYYTGELFF,TGTGCCAGCAGCAAATCTCCGGGACTAGCTTACTACACCGGGGAGCTGTTTTTT
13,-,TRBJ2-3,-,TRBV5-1,CASSTLTTDTQYF,TGCGCCAGCAGCACGCTTACAACAGATACGCAGTATTTT
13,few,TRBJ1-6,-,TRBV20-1,CSGRGGKHSPLHF,TGCAGTGGCCGCGGGGGTAAACATTCACCCCTCCACTTT
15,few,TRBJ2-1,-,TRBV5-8,CASSLRGRGDNEQFF,TGTGCCAGCAGCTTGCGGGGGAGGGGGGACAATGAGCAGTTCTTC
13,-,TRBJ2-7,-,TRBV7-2,CASTSQRGYEQYF,TGTGCCAGCACCTCCCAGCGCGGGTACGAGCAGTACTTC
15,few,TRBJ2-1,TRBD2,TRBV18,CASSPRTTSGNEQFF,TGTGCCAGCTCACCTAGGACGACTAGCGGCAATGAGCAGTTCTTC
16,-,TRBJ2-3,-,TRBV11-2,CASSLDRSIRADTQYF,TGTGCCAGCAGCTTAGATCGGTCTATCCGCGCAGATACGCAGTATTTT
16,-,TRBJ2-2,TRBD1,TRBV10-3,CAISPGQGSITGELFF,TGTGCCATCAGCCCTGGACAGGGGAGTATCACCGGGGAGCTGTTTTTT
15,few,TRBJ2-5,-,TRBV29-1,CSVEDLGSEGETQYF,TGCAGCGTTGAAGATCTAGGATCGGAGGGGGAGACCCAGTACTTC
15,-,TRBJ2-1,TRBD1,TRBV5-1,CATQPGQGAPNEQFF,TGCGCCACCCAGCCCGGACAGGGGGCGCCCAATGAGCAGTTCTTC
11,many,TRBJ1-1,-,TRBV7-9,CACTPNTEAFF,TGTGCCTGTACCCCGAACACTGAAGCTTTCTTT
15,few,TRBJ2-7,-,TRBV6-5,CASSYSPGHPYEQYF,TGTGCCAGCAGTTACTCCCCGGGACACCCCTACGAGCAGTACTTC
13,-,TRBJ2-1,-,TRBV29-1,CSVEKSSYNEQFF,TGCAGCGTTGAAAAGAGCTCCTACAATGAGCAGTTCTTC
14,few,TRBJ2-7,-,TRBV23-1,CASSPTSVTYEQYF,TGCGCCAGCAGTCCTACCTCGGTAACCTACGAGCAGTACTTC
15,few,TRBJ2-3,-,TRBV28,CASSSPPDGTDTQYF,TGTGCCAGCAGTTCCCCCCCGGATGGGACAGATACGCAGTATTTT
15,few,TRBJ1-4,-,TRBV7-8,CASSFTRQGAEKLFF,TGTGCCAGCAGTTTTACTCGCCAGGGAGCTGAAAAACTGTTTTTT
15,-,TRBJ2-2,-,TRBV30,CAWGTAGKNTGELFF,TGTGCCTGGGGAACAGCGGGCAAGAACACCGGGGAGCTGTTTTTT
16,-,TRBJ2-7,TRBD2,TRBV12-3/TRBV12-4,CASSLVTGTSPYEQYF,TGTGCCAGCAGTTTGGTTACCGGGACTAGCCCCTACGAGCAGTACTTC
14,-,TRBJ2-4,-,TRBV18,CASSGTTDRNIQYF,TGTGCCAGCTCCGGGACCACGGATCGTAACATTCAGTACTTC
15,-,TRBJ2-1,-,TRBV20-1,CSARAPWGSYNEQFF,TGCAGTGCTAGAGCCCCCTGGGGTTCCTACAATGAGCAGTTCTTC
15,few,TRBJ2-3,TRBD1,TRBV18,CASSPRSRGQDTQYF,TGTGCCAGCTCACCCCGGAGCAGGGGGCAAGATACGCAGTATTTT
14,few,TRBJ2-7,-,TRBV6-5,CASSYDDSGPEQYF,TGTGCCAGCAGTTACGACGACTCTGGTCCCGAGCAGTACTTC
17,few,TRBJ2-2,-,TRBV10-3,CAISEGEAILNTGELFF,TGTGCCATCAGTGAGGGGGAAGCGATTCTGAACACCGGGGAGCTGTTTTTT
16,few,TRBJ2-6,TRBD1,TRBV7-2,CASTGQESSGANVLTF,TGTGCCAGCACCGGACAGGAGAGCTCTGGGGCCAACGTCCTGACTTTC
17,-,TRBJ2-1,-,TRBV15,CATSRVTTRNANNEQFF,TGTGCCACCAGCAGAGTGACGACTCGCAACGCAAACAATGAGCAGTTCTTC